The 10 T cell receptor beta chains below come from one sample, sequenced in a study of blood T cell repertoires in COVID-19 (dated by TCRdb to about 2020). The library was made by the immunoSEQ multiplex PCR assay. TCRdb took this table from immuneACCESS and kept in-frame rearrangements with V and J called. Such tables lack part of the clones; where checked against another copy, unresolved V genes explain under half of the gap, and the rest is unexplained. This sample gives 250,000 to 350,000 clones in total; 80% to 95% of them show up just once. 2% to 2.5% of the sample goes to the ten largest clones. Sequencing was performed on peripheral blood. The receptor source for this set is a young woman with COVID-19, enrolled during active disease.

The chain is built from TRBV2 and TRBJ1-2; D is possibly TRBD1 (6 bases). In germline, CDR1 is SNHLY, CDR2 FYNNEI. Trimming shortened V by 5 bases and J by 6 bases, and 19 bases separated the two germline ends. The CDR3 loop spans 15 amino acids. The CDR3 loop reads CASSPFKIQGNGYTF. The CDR3 coding sequence is TGTGCCAGCAGTCCCTTTAAAATACAGGGTAATGGCTACACCTTC.

CDR3 nucleotide sequence: TGCGCCACCACCCCCGGGACAGGGGAGGGGCTGAGTGGCTACACCTTC. It is translated as CATTPGTGEGLSGYTF. The chain combines TRBV5-1 with TRBJ1-2; TRBD1 agrees at 10 bases. The germline V gene encodes CDR1 SGHRS and CDR2 YFSETQ. This CDR3 is built from 16 residues. V gave up 9 bases and J gave up 7 bases; unmatched junction bases: 18.

The CDR3 loop is CASSVNVGQGFYGYTF. CDR3 coding DNA: TGTGCCAGCAGCGTAAACGTAGGACAGGGTTTCTATGGCTACACCTTC. The chain has TRBV9 and TRBJ1-2, with 8 bases matching TRBD1. The junction had 9 bases not matched to a gene; V was cut back by 1 base and J by 4 bases. Germline assignment: CDR1 SGDLS and CDR2 YYNGEE. The CDR3 is 16 amino acids.

The CDR3 reads CASSPSVGGQFF. CDR3 DNA: TGTGCCAGCAGCCCTTCGGTTGGCGGGCAGTTCTTC. The chain couples TRBV6-2 or TRBV6-3 to TRBJ2-1; D is undetermined. The V gene lost 6 bases and the J gene lost 12 bases, with 15 bases spanning the gap. The CDR3 totals 12 residues. Germline loops: CDR1 MNHEY, CDR2 SVGEGT.

This clone was seen just once. The chain links TRBV5-1 to TRBJ2-1; TRBD2 aligns across 10 bases. V trimming: 0 bases; J trimming: 3 bases; junction bases outside the gene matches: 3. This CDR3 contains 16 residues. Looked up from germline, CDR1 is SGHRS and CDR2 is YFSETQ. CDR3 sequence: CASSLEVAGGYNEQFF. CDR3 sequence (DNA): TGCGCCAGCAGCTTGGAGGTAGCGGGAGGCTACAATGAGCAGTTCTTC.

The J gene is TRBJ2-4, the V gene TRBV21-1; the table assigns TRBD1, which was not confirmed against the DNA. TRBV21-1 has pseudogene status. This CDR3 has 22 residues. The CDR3 DNA reads TGTGCCAGCAGCAAGGAGACAGGGGAGCACCACCTACAATCCCTAGCCAAAAACATTCAGTACTTC. Translating gives CASSKETGEHHLQSLAKNIQYF.

The V call is TRBV29-1, the J call TRBJ1-4; 8 bases are shared with TRBD1. The CDR3 contains 12 residues. Germline assignment: CDR1 SQVTM and CDR2 ANQGSEA. V gave up 7 bases and J gave up 8 bases; unmatched junction bases: 6. CDR3 protein: CSASGGAEKLFF. The CDR3 DNA reads as TGCAGCGCGTCAGGGGGCGCGGAAAAACTGTTTTTT.

The chain uses TRBV12-3 or TRBV12-4 and TRBJ1-1; D unclear. V shed 5 bases and J shed 0 bases, with 7 bases lying between them. CDR3 size: 13 residues. This CDR3 reads CASSPRVNTEAFF. The CDR3 DNA reads as TGTGCCAGCAGTCCTAGAGTGAACACTGAAGCTTTCTTT.

This clone was seen only once. V gene TRBV27 combines with J gene TRBJ2-2, with D tentatively TRBD2 (5 bases). This CDR3 spans 13 amino acids. Trimming took 8 bases from V and 7 from J, leaving 14 bases between them. Germline loops: CDR1 MNHEY, CDR2 SMNVEV (reference sequence). The DNA of the CDR3 is TGTGCCAGCGGGTTCCTAAGCGGCGGGGAGCTGTTTTTT. Translated, it gives CASGFLSGGELFF.

The J gene is TRBJ2-7, the V gene TRBV19; the match to TRBD2 covers 15 bases. The CDR3 sequence is 19 residues long. Trimming cost V 3 bases and J 0 bases; bases outside gene matches: 9. Germline CDR1 is LNHDA and CDR2 is SQIVND (reference sequence). The CDR3 sequence: CASSIGVGLAGGISYEQYF. The CDR3 DNA is TGTGCCAGTAGTATCGGGGTGGGACTAGCGGGAGGCATCTCCTACGAGCAGTACTTC. Variable domain in full (rest from reference TRBV19 and TRBJ2-7): DGGITQSPKYLFRKEGQNVTLSCEQNLNHDAMYWYRQDPGQGLRLIYYSQIVNDFQKGDIAEGYSVSREKKESFPLTVTSAQKNPTAFYLCASSIGVGLAGGISYEQYFGPGTRLTVT.